The clone carrying this T cell receptor (beta chain) appeared a few times. The antigen is not known. This sample stems from a study of T cells after yellow fever vaccination. In the study overall: SMART-Seq v4 Ultra Low Input prepared libraries from low-cell fractions. Study-level points and caveats: Abundant clonotypes from the bulk population could have been carried over as contaminants into FACS-sorted repertoires. Although the secondary response was weaker, it peaked faster, at day 5 versus 15.

This CDR3 has 13 amino acids. J gave up 7 bases and V 3 bases, and 5 bases lay outside the gene matches. UMIs were added to TCR cDNA along with a universal primer site when it was made by 5'RACE template switching. Via MiXCR, TCRdb re-called the 5' RACE reads, giving one row per CDR3 protein. Here the sample spans approximately 300,000 distinct CDR3 sequences, around 7% being singletons. This chain links TRBV12-3 or TRBV12-4 with TRBJ1-2, with 7 bases that match TRBD1. Sequenced material: PBMCs, taken about 41 days after the first yellow fever vaccination. The clonotype comes from a man aged 18 to 35 who received the YFV17D yellow fever vaccine. The CDR3 nucleotides are TGTGCCAGCAGTTTGGGGACAGCGGGTGGCTACACCTTC. It yields the protein CASSLGTAGGYTF.